The entry below describes one T cell receptor (beta chain). This sample is part of a study of a mutant IDH1 vaccine in newly diagnosed glioma. Background on the study: Treated patients, averaging around 40 years, were about 60% male and around 40% female. Before enrollment, patients got radiotherapy alone, temozolomide alone, or mostly the combination.

As for time point: baseline, week 1 (first vaccination visit). This sample's treatment: pre-vaccination baseline after standard-of-care therapy. Looked up from germline, CDR1 is ENHRY and CDR2 is SYGVKD. This CDR3 spans 15 amino acids. The junction had 10 bases not matched to a gene; V was cut back by 7 bases and J by 9 bases. The protocol was immunoSEQ multiplex PCR, while the TCRdb copy is restricted to in-frame clones and leaves out a portion. The sample lists about 51,000 clones; about three quarters were seen once. This sequence originates from a middle-aged woman with glioma. The V call is TRBV10-3, the J call TRBJ2-1, with 12 bases lining up with TRBD2. Sequenced material: PBMCs, taken from a glioma patient treated with radiotherapy, temozolomide or both. CDR3 sequence: CAIMTSGGVEGEQFF. The CDR3 DNA sequence: TGTGCCATCATGACTAGCGGGGGAGTTGAGGGTGAGCAGTTCTTC.